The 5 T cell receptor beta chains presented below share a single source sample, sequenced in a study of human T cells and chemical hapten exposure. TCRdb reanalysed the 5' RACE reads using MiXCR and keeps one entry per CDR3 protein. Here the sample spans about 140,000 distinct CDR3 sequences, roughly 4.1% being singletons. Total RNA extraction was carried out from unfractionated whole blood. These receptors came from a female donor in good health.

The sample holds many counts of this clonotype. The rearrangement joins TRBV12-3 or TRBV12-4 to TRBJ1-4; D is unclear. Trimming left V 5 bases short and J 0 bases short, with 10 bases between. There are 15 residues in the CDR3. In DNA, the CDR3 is TGTGCCAGCAGTCGCACAGTTACAACTAATGAAAAACTGTTTTTT. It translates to CASSRTVTTNEKLFF.

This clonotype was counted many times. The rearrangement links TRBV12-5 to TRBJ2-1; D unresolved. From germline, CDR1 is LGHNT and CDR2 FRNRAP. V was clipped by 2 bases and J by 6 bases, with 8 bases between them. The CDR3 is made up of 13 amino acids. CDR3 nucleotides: TGTGCTAGTGGTTTGCTCCGAGTCAATGAGCAGTTCTTC. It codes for CASGLLRVNEQFF.

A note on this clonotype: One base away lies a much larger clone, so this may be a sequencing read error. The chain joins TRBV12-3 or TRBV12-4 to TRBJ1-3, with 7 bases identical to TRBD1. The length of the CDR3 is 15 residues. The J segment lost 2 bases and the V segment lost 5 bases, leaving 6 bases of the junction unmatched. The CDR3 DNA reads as TGTGCCAGCAGTAGAGACAGGGCCGCTGGAAACACCATATATTTT. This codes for CASSRDRAAGNTIYF.

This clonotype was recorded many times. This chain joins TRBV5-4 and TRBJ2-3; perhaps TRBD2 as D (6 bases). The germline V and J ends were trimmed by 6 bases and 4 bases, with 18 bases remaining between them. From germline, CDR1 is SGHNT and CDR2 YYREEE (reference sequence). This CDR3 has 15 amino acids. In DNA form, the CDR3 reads TGTGCCAGCACCCGAGCGGGCCCCAGCGCAGATACGCAGTATTTT. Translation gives CASTRAGPSADTQYF.

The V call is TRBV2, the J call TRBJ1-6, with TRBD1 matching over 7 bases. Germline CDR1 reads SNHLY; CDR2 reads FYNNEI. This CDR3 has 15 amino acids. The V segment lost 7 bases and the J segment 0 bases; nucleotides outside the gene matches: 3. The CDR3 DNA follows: TGTGCCAGCAAACGGGACAGCTCCTATAATTCACCCCTCCACTTT. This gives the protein CASKRDSSYNSPLHF.